Sequencing of this TCR beta chain was carried out in a study of a mutant IDH1 vaccine in newly diagnosed glioma. Points on this clone: The antigen is not known.

Method: immunoSEQ multiplex PCR; TCRdb's copy keeps in-frame clones and lacks some. The sample shows around 25,000 clones, around 82% of them seen only once. Regarding time point: week 11, during vaccination. What each vaccine dose contained was 300 ug of mutant IDH1 20-mer peptide, accompanied by topical imiquimod. The TCR originated in a woman between 18 and 29 years old with glioma. This specimen consisted of PBMCs, obtained from a glioma patient whose treatment included an IDH1 peptide vaccine.

The CDR3 DNA reads as TGTGCCTGGAGTATCAACAGGGTTTACGAGCAGTACTTC. Its protein product is CAWSINRVYEQYF. J is TRBJ2-7 and V is TRBV30; weak D call: TRBD1 (6 bases). Germline values: CDR1 GTSNPN, CDR2 SVGIG (reference sequence). The CDR3 sequence is 13 residues long. The V and J ends lost 2 bases and 4 bases respectively, with 12 bases between them.